The T cell receptor beta chain under discussion was sequenced for a study of T cells in narcolepsy. V was trimmed by 4 bases and J by 4 bases, leaving 14 bases between them. CDR3 length: 14 amino acids. Germline V gene sequence: CDR1 SGDLS, CDR2 YYNGEE. The repertoire was sequenced with immunoSEQ multiplex PCR; TCRdb's copy has only in-frame clones and lacks some. This sample has some 10,000 clones; around 75% occur once, and the top ten carry about 23%. The sample comprised CD45RA- memory CD8+ T cells from PBMCs. The source of this sequence is a human donor with narcolepsy. The rearrangement joins TRBV9 to TRBJ1-2, with D maybe TRBD1 (6 bases). The CDR3 DNA sequence: TGTGCCAGCAGCCCGAAACAGGGAACCTATGGCTACACCTTC. Its protein is CASSPKQGTYGYTF. The variable domain in full, completed from reference TRBV9 and TRBJ1-2, reads DSGVTQTPKHLITATGQRVTLRCSPRSGDLSVYWYQQSLDQGLQFLIQYYNGEERAKGNILERFSAQQFPDLHSELNLSSLELGDSALYFCASSPKQGTYGYTFGSGTRLTVV.